This T cell receptor (beta chain) comes out of a study of T cell repertoires in cytomegalovirus infection. About the study: Indicated by public TCR beta signatures were CMV infection and matching HLA type.

The CDR3 spans 15 residues. With 0 bases clipped from V and 1 base from J, the junction kept 2 bases outside the gene matches. CDR1 and CDR2 (germline): SGHTA, FQGTGA. TCRdb reprocessed the reads with MiXCR, giving one entry per CDR3 protein. The table records 130,000 or so distinct CDR3 sequences, about 6% of them present only once. General study points: Frequencies of public TCR beta families were cumulated, and this identified carriers of CMV plus the relevant HLA. Clonotypes of TCR beta that were HLA-C-restricted and CMV-specific dominated the ex vivo response.

This clonotype was seen more than once but under ten times. The target antigen is unknown. The chain is built from TRBV7-3 and TRBJ2-7, with 8 bases identical to TRBD2. Material: PBMCs. This receptor was obtained from a human donor in good health (CMV status not recorded). Some clones in this sample may be carry-over from other donors' samples. The CDR3 reads CASSLTGRDSYEQYF. CDR3 coding DNA: TGTGCCAGCAGCTTAACCGGGAGGGATTCCTACGAGCAGTACTTC.